These 30 T cell receptor beta chains were all obtained from the same sample, sequenced in a study of early T cells in non-severe SARS-CoV-2 infection. MiXCR, run by TCRdb on the 5' RACE reads, gives a single entry per CDR3 protein. The sample comprises nearly 80,000 distinct CDR3 sequences, roughly 13% of which are singletons, and 1.1% rests with the top ten. The sample comprised whole blood. The receptor set was obtained from an adult who was a healthcare worker with PCR-confirmed SARS-CoV-2 infection or an uninfected control (not recorded which).

This clonotype was observed a few times. V and J are TRBV10-3 and TRBJ2-7; D is undetermined. The CDR3 runs 14 residues. V was clipped by 4 bases and J by 0 bases, with 10 bases between them. Germline-derived CDR1 and CDR2 are ENHRY and SYGVKD. The CDR3 protein is CAISAIDSSYEQYF. The CDR3 DNA reads as TGTGCCATCAGTGCGATCGATAGCTCCTACGAGCAGTACTTC.

This clonotype has ten or more counts. The V call is TRBV7-9, the J call TRBJ2-5; D gene uncertain. Trimming cost V 5 bases and J 1 base, with 8 bases left between them. CDR1 is SEHNR, CDR2 FQNEAQ, per germline (reference sequence). There are 13 residues in the CDR3. The CDR3 spells CASSQTPQETQYF. Here the CDR3 DNA reads TGTGCCAGCAGCCAGACTCCCCAAGAGACCCAGTACTTC.

This clonotype was seen repeatedly, ten times or more. The chain links TRBV7-9 to TRBJ1-1; tentatively, D is TRBD1 (6 bases). The V gene lost 3 bases and the J gene lost 2 bases, with 13 bases spanning the gap. The CDR3 has 15 amino acids. Germline CDR1 reads SEHNR; CDR2 reads FQNEAQ (reference sequence). The DNA for the CDR3 is TGTGCCAGCAGCTTGGAGTGGGGGCGCAACACTGAAGCTTTCTTT. This codes for CASSLEWGRNTEAFF.

V is TRBV6-2 or TRBV6-3 and J is TRBJ1-2; no reliable D call. The CDR3 totals 12 residues. V was trimmed by 4 bases and J by 8 bases, leaving 11 bases between them. From germline, CDR1 is MNHEY and CDR2 SVGEGT. The CDR3, as DNA: TGTGCCAGCAGTTTATCACAGCGGGGCTACACCTTC. Its translation: CASSLSQRGYTF.

This clonotype was observed at least ten times. V is TRBV20-1 and J is TRBJ1-2; no reliable D call. The ends were cut back, 2 bases at V and 2 bases at J, with 9 bases in the middle. Germline V gives CDR1 DFQATT, CDR2 SNEGSKA (reference sequence). This CDR3 has 13 residues. For the CDR3, the DNA is TGCAGTGCTAGACACAAGGGCAACTATGGCTACACCTTC. Translated: CSARHKGNYGYTF.

This clonotype was detected only a few times. The chain uses TRBV28 and TRBJ1-6, with TRBD1 identical over 7 bases. Germline V gives CDR1 MDHEN, CDR2 SYDVKM. The CDR3 has 12 amino acids. V lost 6 bases, J lost 10 bases, and 3 bases stayed unmatched. The CDR3 protein is CASRGTESPLHF. In DNA, the CDR3 is TGTGCCAGCAGGGGGACAGAATCACCCCTCCACTTT.

This clonotype was counted at least ten times. This chain uses TRBV6-6 with TRBJ1-2; TRBD1 might be the D (5 bases). CDR3 size: 16 residues. Trimming took 2 bases from V and 5 from J, leaving 18 bases between them. Germline-derived CDR1 and CDR2 are MNHNY and SVGAGI (reference sequence). Here the CDR3 reads CASSYSPQGGVYGYTF. CDR3 sequence (DNA): TGTGCCAGCAGTTACAGTCCGCAGGGAGGAGTTTATGGCTACACCTTC.

The chain combines TRBV19 with TRBJ1-5; no clear D. With 0 bases removed from V and 8 bases from J, the gap between germline ends came to 14 bases. Looked up from germline, CDR1 is LNHDA and CDR2 is SQIVND (reference sequence). This CDR3 has 15 residues. The CDR3 here is CASSIDSDWVEPQHF. CDR3 in DNA: TGTGCCAGTAGTATAGATTCCGACTGGGTTGAGCCCCAGCATTTT.

This clonotype appeared many times. The chain has TRBV5-6 and TRBJ1-2; tentative D call: TRBD1 (6 bases). The V end was cut by 4 bases, the J end by 5 bases, with 12 bases between. Germline lookup yields CDR1 SGHDT and CDR2 YYEEEE. This CDR3 has 13 amino acids. CDR3 nucleotide sequence: TGTGCCAGCAGCCAAAACAGGGAATATGGCTACACCTTC. Protein product: CASSQNREYGYTF.

This sequence joins TRBV6-1 and TRBJ1-3; D might be TRBD1 (6 bases). Trimming shortened V by 2 bases and J by 2 bases, and 16 bases separated the two germline ends. Germline V gene data show CDR1 as MNHNS and CDR2 as SASEGT. This CDR3 contains 17 residues. CDR3 sequence (DNA): TGTGCCAGCAGTGAAAAAGGGGGGGCAAGCACTGGAAACACCATATATTTT. It translates to CASSEKGGASTGNTIYF.

This clonotype has ten or more counts. The gene calls are TRBV29-1 and TRBJ2-5; 9 bases match TRBD2. CDR3 size: 13 residues. With 4 bases clipped from V and 4 bases from J, the junction kept 4 bases outside the gene matches. Germline loops: CDR1 SQVTM, CDR2 ANQGSEA. Written as DNA, the CDR3 is TGCAGCGTTGTGACTAGCGGAAGAGAGACCCAGTACTTC. Amino acids: CSVVTSGRETQYF.

The table lists this clonotype with a few counts. The chain uses TRBV30 and TRBJ1-1; D might be TRBD1 (5 bases). The CDR3 is made up of 12 amino acids. The V gene lost 4 bases and the J gene lost 5 bases, with 11 bases spanning the gap. In germline, CDR1 is GTSNPN, CDR2 SVGIG (reference sequence). CDR3 loop: CAWNGGDTEAFF. For the CDR3, the DNA is TGTGCCTGGAATGGAGGGGATACTGAAGCTTTCTTT.

This clonotype has a count of ten or more. The chain uses TRBV29-1 and TRBJ2-7; TRBD1 matches at 7 bases. J was trimmed by 1 base and V by 2 bases; bases with no gene match: 2. The CDR3 contains 13 residues. Germline V gives CDR1 SQVTM, CDR2 ANQGSEA. The CDR3 DNA is TGCAGCGTTGAAAAGGACAGGTCCTACGAGCAGTACTTC. Its translation is CSVEKDRSYEQYF.

V is TRBV5-6 and J is TRBJ2-5; D may be TRBD2 (6 bases). V was cut by 0 bases and J by 2 bases, with 14 bases left in between. Looked up from germline, CDR1 is SGHDT and CDR2 is YYEEEE. The CDR3 spans 16 residues. For the CDR3, the DNA is TGTGCCAGCAGCTTGGACGGGAGCCGATTTCAAGAGACCCAGTACTTC. Translation: CASSLDGSRFQETQYF.

This chain connects TRBV5-1 to TRBJ2-1, with TRBD2 matching over 13 bases. V was pared by 5 bases and J by 8 bases, with 10 bases of the junction left unmatched. Germline assignment: CDR1 SGHRS and CDR2 YFSETQ. This CDR3 spans 16 amino acids. The CDR3 DNA is TGCGCCAGCAGACAAGCCGGGACTAGCGGGGTGCATGAGCAGTTCTTC. Translation gives CASRQAGTSGVHEQFF.

This sequence joins TRBV18 and TRBJ2-1; 12 bases are a match to TRBD2. The CDR3 runs 17 residues. The trim removed 3 bases at V and 4 bases at J, leaving 7 bases unmatched. The germline V gene encodes CDR1 KGHSH and CDR2 LQKENI. CDR3 coding DNA: TGTGCCAGCTCACCCGAGGGACTAGCGGGTTTTTACAATGAGCAGTTCTTC. Its translation is CASSPEGLAGFYNEQFF.

The chain is built from TRBV27 and TRBJ1-6; 9 bases are a match to TRBD1. The CDR3 totals 15 residues. V shed 1 base and J 7 bases; nucleotides not matched to a gene: 2. Germline V CDR1 and CDR2: MNHEY, SMNVEV (reference sequence). The CDR3 here is CASSLYRGLNSPLHF. DNA of the CDR3: TGTGCCAGCAGTTTATACAGGGGGCTAAATTCACCCCTCCACTTT.

This clonotype was detected many times. This sequence joins TRBV20-1 and TRBJ1-5; D uncertain. Looked up from germline, CDR1 is DFQATT and CDR2 is SNEGSKA (reference sequence). The CDR3 spans 15 residues. V was shortened by 0 bases and J by 0 bases, with 9 bases between the two germline ends. CDR3 amino acids: CSARDRVASNQPQHF. The CDR3 bases are TGCAGTGCTAGAGATCGGGTGGCTAGCAATCAGCCCCAGCATTTT.

This clonotype was seen more than once but under ten times. The chain is built from TRBV27 and TRBJ2-7; a weak D match, TRBD2 (6 bases). Germline-derived CDR1 and CDR2 are MNHEY and SMNVEV (reference sequence). The CDR3 contains 15 residues. V lost 2 bases, J lost 0 bases, and 11 bases lay in between. CDR3 sequence: CASSLMTRHSYEQYF. CDR3 in DNA: TGTGCCAGCAGTTTAATGACTAGGCACTCCTACGAGCAGTACTTC.

In its sample, this clonotype was seen a few times. The chain joins TRBV12-3 or TRBV12-4 to TRBJ2-7; a weak D match, TRBD1 (5 bases). Deletions cut 1 base from V and 3 bases from J, with 10 bases between. The CDR3 spans 14 residues. The CDR3 nucleotides read TGTGCCAGCAGTTTAGAAGCAGGGTTCTACGAGCAGTACTTC. It specifies CASSLEAGFYEQYF.

This chain connects TRBV11-1 to TRBJ2-2; perhaps D is TRBD1 or TRBD2 (5 bases each). The CDR3 loop spans 15 amino acids. V was shortened by 2 bases and J by 6 bases, with 13 bases between the two germline ends. Germline CDR1 and CDR2: SGHAT and FQDESV (reference sequence). This CDR3 reads CASSLSMGVSGELFF. The CDR3 DNA reads TGTGCCAGCAGCTTAAGTATGGGGGTCTCCGGGGAGCTGTTTTTT.

This clonotype was observed a few times. This sequence joins TRBV28 and TRBJ1-6, with TRBD1 matching 7 bases. This CDR3 is 18 amino acids long. With 6 bases clipped from V and 6 bases from J, the junction kept 17 bases outside the gene matches. The germline CDR1 and CDR2 sequences are MDHEN and SYDVKM. This CDR3 reads CASSLGTVIILGNSPLHF. In DNA form, the CDR3 reads TGTGCCAGCAGCCTAGGGACAGTAATAATCCTGGGTAATTCACCCCTCCACTTT.

This clonotype was seen repeatedly, ten times or more. The rearrangement uses TRBV3-1 and TRBJ2-1; possibly TRBD1 for D (5 bases). The CDR3 extends over 13 amino acids. The germline V gene has CDR1 LGHDT and CDR2 YNNKEL (reference sequence). V shed 4 bases and J shed 10 bases, with 14 bases lying between them. CDR3 sequence (DNA): TGTGCCAGCAGCCCCCTAAGGGGCAGCGAGCAGTTCTTC. This gives the protein CASSPLRGSEQFF.

This clonotype was seen only a few times. The V and J genes are TRBV7-2 and TRBJ2-3, with TRBD2 matching over 8 bases. The CDR3 has 13 residues. The germline gives CDR1 SGHTA, CDR2 FQGNSA. Trimming removed 1 base from V and 12 bases from J; junction bases left unmatched: 6. Written as DNA, the CDR3 is TGTGCCAGCAGCTTAGACTTGCGGGGGGACCAGTATTTT. Protein sequence: CASSLDLRGDQYF.

The gene calls are TRBV6-6 and TRBJ2-7; 9 nucleotides line up with TRBD2. The germline V gene encodes CDR1 MNHNY and CDR2 SVGAGI (reference sequence). Trimming at V came to 4 bases and at J to 1 base, leaving 8 bases not matched to a gene. The CDR3 has 16 amino acids. In DNA form, the CDR3 reads TGTGCCAGCAGTTCCTTCCTTAGCGGGAGATCCTACGAGCAGTACTTC. Translating gives CASSSFLSGRSYEQYF.

This clonotype was observed many times. This chain links TRBV10-1 with TRBJ2-2; no clear D gene. V dropped 6 bases and J dropped 7 bases, with 15 bases sitting between them. The CDR3 has 14 amino acids. Per germline, CDR1 WNHNN and CDR2 SYGVQD (reference sequence). CDR3 sequence: CASSLERVGGELFF. CDR3 DNA: TGCGCCAGCAGCCTGGAACGGGTCGGCGGGGAGCTGTTTTTT.

This clonotype appeared many times. J is TRBJ1-1 and V is TRBV28; D is unresolved. The CDR3 extends over 11 amino acids. V lost 7 bases, J lost 1 base, and 4 bases lay in between. CDR1 is MDHEN and CDR2 is SYDVKM in the germline V gene. The DNA for the CDR3 is TGTGCCAGCAACCGGAACACTGAAGCTTTCTTT. Its protein product is CASNRNTEAFF.

V usage is TRBV29-1 and J usage is TRBJ2-7, with D unresolved. V shed 4 bases and J shed 2 bases, with 3 bases lying between them. This CDR3 contains 10 residues. Germline V lookup: CDR1 SQVTM, CDR2 ANQGSEA. The CDR3 DNA follows: TGCAGCGTTGGGACCTACGAGCAGTACTTC. This gives the protein CSVGTYEQYF.

V is TRBV7-8 and J is TRBJ1-2; 8 bases match TRBD1. The CDR3 sequence is 13 residues long. With V trimmed by 5 bases and J by 7 bases, 6 bases remained unmatched. Looked up from germline, CDR1 is SGHVS and CDR2 is FQNEAQ. This CDR3 is CASSLRTGFGYTF. DNA for the CDR3: TGTGCCAGCAGCCTGCGGACAGGGTTTGGCTACACCTTC.

The rearrangement links TRBV4-3 to TRBJ1-4; TRBD1 aligns across 8 bases. Trimming cost V 1 base and J 8 bases; bases outside gene matches: 9. Germline CDR1 reads LGHNA; CDR2 reads YSLEER. The CDR3 has 16 amino acids. This chain's CDR3 is CASSQGIQGDWEKLFF. The CDR3 DNA reads as TGCGCCAGCAGCCAAGGAATACAGGGGGACTGGGAAAAACTGTTTTTT.